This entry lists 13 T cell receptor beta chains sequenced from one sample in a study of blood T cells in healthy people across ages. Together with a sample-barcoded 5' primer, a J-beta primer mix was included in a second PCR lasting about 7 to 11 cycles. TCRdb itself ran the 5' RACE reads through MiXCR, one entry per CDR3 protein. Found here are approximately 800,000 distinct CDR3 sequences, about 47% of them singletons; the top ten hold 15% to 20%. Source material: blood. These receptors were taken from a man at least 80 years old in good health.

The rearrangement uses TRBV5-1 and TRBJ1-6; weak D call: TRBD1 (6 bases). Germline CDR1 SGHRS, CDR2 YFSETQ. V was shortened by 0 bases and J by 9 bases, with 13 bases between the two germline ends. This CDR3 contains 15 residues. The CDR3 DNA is TGCGCCAGCAGCTTGGAAGGGGGGGCGAGTTCACCCCTCCACTTT. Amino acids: CASSLEGGASSPLHF.

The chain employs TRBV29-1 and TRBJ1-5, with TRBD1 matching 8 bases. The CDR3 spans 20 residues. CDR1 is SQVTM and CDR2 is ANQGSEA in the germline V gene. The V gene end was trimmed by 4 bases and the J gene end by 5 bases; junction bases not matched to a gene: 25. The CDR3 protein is CSVVIEWVRQGAKKDQPQHF. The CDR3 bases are TGCAGCGTTGTGATTGAGTGGGTACGGCAGGGGGCAAAAAAAGATCAGCCCCAGCATTTT. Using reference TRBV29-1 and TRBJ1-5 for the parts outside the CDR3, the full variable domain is SAVISQKPSRDICQRGTSLTIQCQVDSQVTMMFWYRQQPGQSLTLIATANQGSEATYESGFVIDKFPISRPNLTFSTLTVSNMSPEDSSIYLCSVVIEWVRQGAKKDQPQHFGDGTRLSIL.

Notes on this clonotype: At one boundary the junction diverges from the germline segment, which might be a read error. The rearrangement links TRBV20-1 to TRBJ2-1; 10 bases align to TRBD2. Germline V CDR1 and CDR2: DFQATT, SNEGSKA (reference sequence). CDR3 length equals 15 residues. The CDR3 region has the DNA TGCGGTGCTAGAGACAGCGGGAGGGCCTCAGATGAGCAGTTCTTC. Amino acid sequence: CGARDSGRASDEQFF.

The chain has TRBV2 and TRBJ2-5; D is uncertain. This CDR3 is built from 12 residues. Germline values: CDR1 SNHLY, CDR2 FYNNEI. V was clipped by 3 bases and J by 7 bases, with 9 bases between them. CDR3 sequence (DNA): TGTGCCAGCAGTGACAAGGGATGGACCCAGTACTTC. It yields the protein CASSDKGWTQYF.

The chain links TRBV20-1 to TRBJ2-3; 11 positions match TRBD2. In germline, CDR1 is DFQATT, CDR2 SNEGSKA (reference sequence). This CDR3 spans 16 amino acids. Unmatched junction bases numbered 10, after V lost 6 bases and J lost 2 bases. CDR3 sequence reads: CSAIRRTSGLTDTQYF. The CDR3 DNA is TGCAGTGCCATAAGACGGACTAGCGGGCTCACAGATACGCAGTATTTT.

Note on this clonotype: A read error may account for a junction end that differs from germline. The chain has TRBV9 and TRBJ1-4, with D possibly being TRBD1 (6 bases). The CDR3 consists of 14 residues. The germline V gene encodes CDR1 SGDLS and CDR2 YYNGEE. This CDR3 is CAGSARGDNEKLFF. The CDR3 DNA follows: TGTGCCGGCAGCGCCAGGGGTGATAATGAAAAACTGTTTTTT.

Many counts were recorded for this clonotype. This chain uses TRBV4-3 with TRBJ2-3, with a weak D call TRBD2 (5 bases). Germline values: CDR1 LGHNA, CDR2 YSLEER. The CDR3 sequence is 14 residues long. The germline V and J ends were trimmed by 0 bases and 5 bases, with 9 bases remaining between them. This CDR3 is CASSQELVVDTQYF. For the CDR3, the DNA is TGCGCCAGCAGCCAAGAACTAGTCGTAGATACGCAGTATTTT.

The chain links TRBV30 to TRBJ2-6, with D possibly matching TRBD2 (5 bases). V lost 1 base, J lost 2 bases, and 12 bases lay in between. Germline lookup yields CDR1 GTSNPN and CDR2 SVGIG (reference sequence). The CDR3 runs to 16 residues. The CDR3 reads CAWSGVRGTGANVLTF. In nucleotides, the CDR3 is TGTGCCTGGAGTGGGGTGAGAGGGACTGGGGCCAACGTCCTGACTTTC.

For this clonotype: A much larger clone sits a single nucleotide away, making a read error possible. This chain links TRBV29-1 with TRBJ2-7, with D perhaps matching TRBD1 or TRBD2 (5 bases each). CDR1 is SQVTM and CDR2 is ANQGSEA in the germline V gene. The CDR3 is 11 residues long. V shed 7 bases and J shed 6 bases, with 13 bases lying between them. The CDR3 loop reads CSGRDGSEQYF. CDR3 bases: TGCAGCGGCCGGGACGGATCCGAGCAGTACTTC.

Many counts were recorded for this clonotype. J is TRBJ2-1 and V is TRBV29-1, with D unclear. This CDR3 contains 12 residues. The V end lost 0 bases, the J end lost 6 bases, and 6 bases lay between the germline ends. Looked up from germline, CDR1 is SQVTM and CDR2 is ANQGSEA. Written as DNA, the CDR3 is TGCAGCGTTGAAGATCAATCCAATGAGCAGTTCTTC. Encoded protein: CSVEDQSNEQFF.

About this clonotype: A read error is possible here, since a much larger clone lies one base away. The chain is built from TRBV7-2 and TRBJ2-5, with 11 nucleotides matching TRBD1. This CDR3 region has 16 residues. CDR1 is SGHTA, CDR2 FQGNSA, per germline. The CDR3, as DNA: TGTGCCGGCAGCCCCCTTGGGACAGGGGGGCAAGAGACCCAGTACTTC. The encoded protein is CAGSPLGTGGQETQYF.

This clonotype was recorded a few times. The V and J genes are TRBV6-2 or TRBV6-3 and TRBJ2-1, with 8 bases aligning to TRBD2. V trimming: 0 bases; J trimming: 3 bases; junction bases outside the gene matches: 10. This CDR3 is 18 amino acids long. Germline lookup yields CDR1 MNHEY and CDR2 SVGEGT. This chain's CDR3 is CASSYSGAGGGFYNEQFF. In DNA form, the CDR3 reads TGTGCCAGCAGTTACTCTGGGGCGGGAGGTGGGTTCTACAATGAGCAGTTCTTC.

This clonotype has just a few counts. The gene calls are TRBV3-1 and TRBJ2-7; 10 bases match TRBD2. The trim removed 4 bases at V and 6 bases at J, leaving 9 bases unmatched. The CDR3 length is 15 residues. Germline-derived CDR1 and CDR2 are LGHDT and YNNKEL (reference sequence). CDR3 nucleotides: TGTGCCAGCAGCCCTATAGCGGGAGGCCTCCTCGAGCAGTACTTC. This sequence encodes CASSPIAGGLLEQYF.